This T cell receptor beta chain was recovered during a study of shared clonotypes between healthy human individuals. Germline values: CDR1 LNHDA, CDR2 SQIVND (reference sequence). Trimming at V came to 10 bases and at J to 4 bases, leaving 4 bases not matched to a gene. This CDR3 is 11 amino acids long. The assay was immunoSEQ multiplex PCR, and TCRdb's table has in-frame clones only and misses some. Of about 660,000 clones listed, over 65% are singletons. The V call is TRBV19, the J call TRBJ2-7; 7 bases match TRBD1. This clonotype was sampled from a woman under 40 in good health. The sequenced sample was memory CD4+ T cells sorted from blood. The subset: CD45RA-negative fraction. Here the CDR3 DNA reads TGTGCCACCAAACAGGGGTACGAGCAGTACTTC. It translates to CATKQGYEQYF. Full variable domain (missing parts from reference TRBV19 and TRBJ2-7): DGGITQSPKYLFRKEGQNVTLSCEQNLNHDAMYWYRQDPGQGLRLIYYSQIVNDFQKGDIAEGYSVSREKKESFPLTVTSAQKNPTAFYLCATKQGYEQYFGPGTRLTVT.